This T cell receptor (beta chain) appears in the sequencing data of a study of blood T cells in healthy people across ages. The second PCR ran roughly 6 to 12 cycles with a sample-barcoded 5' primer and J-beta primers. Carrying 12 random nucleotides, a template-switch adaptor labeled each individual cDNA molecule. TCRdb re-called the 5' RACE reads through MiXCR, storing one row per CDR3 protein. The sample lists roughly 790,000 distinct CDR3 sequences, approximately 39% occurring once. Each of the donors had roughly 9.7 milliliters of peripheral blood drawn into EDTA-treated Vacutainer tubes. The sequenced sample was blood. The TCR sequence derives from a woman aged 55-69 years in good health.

This CDR3 reads CASSLRRGDYEQYF. Here the CDR3 DNA reads TGTGCCAGCAGCTTACGCAGGGGCGACTACGAGCAGTACTTC. V and J are TRBV7-9 and TRBJ2-7, with D possibly matching TRBD1 (6 bases). Trimming cost V 2 bases and J 3 bases, with 11 bases left between them. Germline V gene sequence: CDR1 SEHNR, CDR2 FQNEAQ (reference sequence). CDR3 length: 14 amino acids.